One sample yielded the 5 T cell receptor beta chains listed below, sequenced in a study of PD-1 blockade in classical Hodgkin lymphoma (dated by TCRdb to 2018 to 2020). The library was made by the immunoSEQ multiplex PCR assay. Drawn from immuneACCESS, this table holds only the in-frame rearrangements with V and J called that TCRdb kept. Clones are partly lost; checked studies trace under half to an unresolved V gene and leave the rest unexplained. Recorded for this sample are tens of thousands of clones; roughly 87% of them occurred a single time. The ten largest make up about 18% of the sample. Sample time point, as interpreted from the label and publication: cycle 4 day 1 (C4D1), after five to seven weeks of nivolumab. Relapse after autologous stem cell transplantation had occurred in all trial patients, and cohorts A, B and C were distinguished by prior brentuximab vedotin exposure. The starting material was peripheral blood mononuclear cells (PBMCs), obtained before the fourth cycle of nivolumab. The receptors were sampled from a human donor with classical Hodgkin lymphoma.

The chain joins TRBV10-3 to TRBJ2-1; D unclear. The length of the CDR3 is 13 residues. Germline CDR1 and CDR2: ENHRY and SYGVKD. V was cut by 6 bases and J by 7 bases, with 13 bases left in between. As DNA, the CDR3 is TGTGCCATCAGCAACGGTGCTTCAAATGAGCAGTTCTTC. Residues: CAISNGASNEQFF.

The CDR3 protein is CASGQSYEQYF. The CDR3 DNA follows: TGTGCCAGTGGACAGTCCTACGAGCAGTACTTC. V and J are TRBV19 and TRBJ2-7; weak D call: TRBD1 (6 bases). The V and J ends lost 8 bases and 1 base respectively, with 6 bases between them. Germline V gene lookup returns CDR1 LNHDA and CDR2 SQIVND (reference sequence). This CDR3 has 11 residues.

DNA of the CDR3: TGTGCCGGAAAACTAGCTGCCCAAGAGACCCAGTACTTC. This sequence encodes CAGKLAAQETQYF. The chain links TRBV7-2 to TRBJ2-5; D might be TRBD2 (6 bases). The CDR3 is 13 amino acids. The V gene lost 11 bases and the J gene lost 1 base, with 14 bases spanning the gap. The germline V gene encodes CDR1 SGHTA and CDR2 FQGNSA.

This clone was observed once. The sample has other DNA sequences that encode this CDR3 too. The chain couples TRBV4-1 to TRBJ1-1; maybe TRBD1 (5 bases). V lost 4 bases to trimming and J lost 5 bases, with 11 bases between them. Germline CDR1 MGHRA, CDR2 YSYEKL. The CDR3 has 13 amino acids. The CDR3 DNA reads TGCGCCAGCAGCCCACAAAGGGGAACTGAAGCTTTCTTT. Residues: CASSPQRGTEAFF.

The chain has TRBV11-2 and TRBJ1-1, with a possible D match to TRBD1 (5 bases). Trimming removed 5 bases from V and 6 bases from J, with 19 bases in between. The CDR3 is 15 amino acids. Looked up from germline, CDR1 is SGHAT and CDR2 is FQNNGV. The CDR3: CASSRQPVYVAEAFF. CDR3 in DNA: TGTGCCAGCAGCCGACAGCCAGTATATGTGGCTGAAGCTTTCTTT.